Listed here are 30 T cell receptor beta chains from one sample, sequenced in a study of beta chain features in type 1 diabetes. Study-level results: Moderately but significantly shorter TCRB CDR3s were found in Type 1 diabetes patients in all four CD4+ subsets.

Expressed TCRB transcripts were sequenced because the entire RNA isolate underwent reverse transcription. Produced via immunoSEQ multiplex PCR; TCRdb's table is partial and in-frame only. The table shows approximately 360,000 clones, with roughly 12% occurring only once. Their antigens remain unidentified. The specimen was naive CD4+ T cells from blood. The receptors originated from a woman aged 18-29 years with type 1 diabetes.

This clone showed up just a few times. This chain connects TRBV9 to TRBJ2-7, with TRBD1 as a possible D gene (6 bases). The germline V and J ends were trimmed by 3 bases and 3 bases, with 10 bases remaining between them. This CDR3 has 13 amino acids. CDR1 and CDR2 (germline): SGDLS, YYNGEE. CDR3 region: CASSAGQNYEQYF. The CDR3 DNA is TGTGCCAGCAGCGCTGGACAGAACTACGAGCAGTACTTC.

Only a few counts were recorded for this clone. The J gene is TRBJ2-1, the V gene TRBV7-9; possibly TRBD1 for D (5 bases). The CDR3 totals 11 residues. Between the trimmed V and J ends, which lost 1 base and 11 bases, there was a span of 6 bases. Germline loops: CDR1 SEHNR, CDR2 FQNEAQ (reference sequence). The CDR3 reads CASSLGGQQFF. CDR3 in DNA: TGTGCCAGCAGCTTAGGGGGCCAGCAGTTCTTC.

The chain combines TRBV11-1 with TRBJ2-7, with a weak D call TRBD2 (6 bases). The ends were cut back, 4 bases at V and 2 bases at J, with 15 bases in the middle. The V gene's germline CDR1 is SGHAT and CDR2 FQDESV (reference sequence). CDR3 length equals 15 residues. The CDR3 reads CASSSRGKGPYEQYF. The DNA of the CDR3 is TGTGCCAGCAGCTCCCGGGGGAAGGGGCCCTACGAGCAGTACTTC.

This clone was seen more than once but under ten times. Other DNA sequences in this sample translate to the same CDR3. The rearrangement links TRBV9 to TRBJ1-4; D possibly corresponds to TRBD1 (6 bases). Germline CDR1 reads SGDLS; CDR2 reads YYNGEE. The CDR3 length is 14 residues. Trimming cost V 3 bases and J 8 bases, with 14 bases left between them. The CDR3, as DNA: TGTGCCAGCAGCGCCACAGGGTCGGGCGAAAAACTGTTTTTT. Protein product: CASSATGSGEKLFF.

This clone has only a few counts. The chain has TRBV11-3 and TRBJ2-5; a weak D match, TRBD2 (6 bases). Per germline, CDR1 SGHNT and CDR2 YENEEA. This CDR3 is built from 12 residues. Trimming shortened V by 5 bases and J by 5 bases, and 9 bases separated the two germline ends. The CDR3 region has the DNA TGTGCCAGCAGCCCGAGCGGGGAGACCCAGTACTTC. It translates to CASSPSGETQYF.

J is TRBJ2-1 and V is TRBV6-4, with TRBD2 identical over 7 bases. The ends lost 4 bases at V and 9 bases at J; junction bases unmatched: 3. The CDR3 is 12 amino acids. Germline values: CDR1 MRHNA, CDR2 SNTAGT. The CDR3 DNA sequence: TGTGCCAGCAGTGGTACGGGGGGTGAGCAGTTCTTC. Amino acid sequence: CASSGTGGEQFF.

This clone was detected a few times. The chain carries TRBV4-1 and TRBJ2-7; 14 bases align to TRBD2. Germline V CDR1 and CDR2: MGHRA, YSYEKL. The CDR3 sequence is 17 residues long. With 4 bases clipped from V and 5 bases from J, the junction kept 10 bases outside the gene matches. CDR3 residues: CASSPRLGLAGANEQYF. CDR3 coding DNA: TGCGCCAGCAGCCCTCGTTTGGGACTAGCGGGAGCAAACGAGCAGTACTTC.

The table lists this clone with a few counts. The genes are TRBV5-1 and TRBJ2-1, with D possibly being TRBD1 (6 bases). V lost 0 bases, J lost 10 bases, and 20 bases lay in between. CDR1 SGHRS and CDR2 YFSETQ come from the germline V gene. This CDR3 is 16 amino acids long. CDR3 DNA: TGCGCCAGCAGCTTGGAGGGGGTAGAGCCGGGACGCGAGCAGTTCTTC. It yields the protein CASSLEGVEPGREQFF.

This clone was counted a few times. The chain recombines TRBV6-6 with TRBJ2-7, with 8 bases identical to TRBD2. CDR1 MNHNY and CDR2 SVGAGI come from the germline V gene (reference sequence). This CDR3 comprises 14 residues. The V segment lost 10 bases and the J segment 5 bases; nucleotides outside the gene matches: 13. The CDR3 protein is CATRSPSGRHEQYF. For the CDR3, the DNA is TGTGCCACCCGTAGTCCTAGCGGGCGGCACGAGCAGTACTTC.

This clone was found a few times. This chain connects TRBV18 to TRBJ1-1; 7 nucleotides line up with TRBD1. The CDR3 covers 13 residues. J lost 11 bases, V lost 3 bases, and 9 bases had no gene match. Germline-derived CDR1 and CDR2 are KGHSH and LQKENI. The CDR3 loop reads CASSPLGQLEAFF. The CDR3 bases are TGTGCCAGCTCACCGCTGGGACAGCTAGAGGCTTTCTTT.

The CDR3 nucleotides are TGTGCCAGCAGCTTTAGCCTCAATGAGCAGTTCTTC. Encoded protein: CASSFSLNEQFF. The V call is TRBV7-2, the J call TRBJ2-1, with no clear D. Trimming pared 3 bases from V and 6 bases from J, leaving 6 bases between. Germline V gene data show CDR1 as SGHTA and CDR2 as FQGNSA. This CDR3 spans 12 amino acids.

DNA of the CDR3: TGTGCCAGCAGCGGCGGGACGCTGGTTCAGACCCAGTACTTC. The encoded protein is CASSGGTLVQTQYF. V is TRBV11-3 and J is TRBJ2-5; D perhaps matches TRBD2 (6 bases). This CDR3 has 14 amino acids. Germline CDR1 and CDR2: SGHNT and YENEEA. The germline V and J ends were trimmed by 5 bases and 6 bases, with 16 bases remaining between them.

In DNA, the CDR3 is TGTGCCAGCCTCCGGGGACTTGGGGATGAGCAGTTCTTC. This sequence encodes CASLRGLGDEQFF. This rearrangement joins TRBV28 to TRBJ2-1, with D maybe TRBD2 (6 bases). Trimming removed 8 bases from V and 8 bases from J, with 16 bases in between. This CDR3 comprises 13 residues. Looked up from germline, CDR1 is MDHEN and CDR2 is SYDVKM.

This clone appeared a few times. The gene calls are TRBV9 and TRBJ2-3, with a possible D match to TRBD2 (5 bases). V lost 0 bases and J 2 bases, leaving 13 bases between the germline ends. Looked up from germline, CDR1 is SGDLS and CDR2 is YYNGEE. The CDR3 is 16 amino acids. The CDR3 spells CASSVADWRNTDTQYF. The CDR3 coding sequence is TGTGCCAGCAGCGTAGCGGACTGGCGTAACACAGATACGCAGTATTTT.

This chain connects TRBV9 to TRBJ2-1; 13 bases align to TRBD2. Per germline, CDR1 SGDLS and CDR2 YYNGEE. The trim removed 4 bases at V and 4 bases at J, leaving 2 bases unmatched. The CDR3 is 15 amino acids. The CDR3 protein is CASSTGLAGYNEQFF. The CDR3 DNA reads as TGTGCCAGCAGCACGGGACTAGCGGGGTACAATGAGCAGTTCTTC.

The chain employs TRBV9 and TRBJ1-4; D ambiguous. CDR3 length: 13 residues. Germline values: CDR1 SGDLS, CDR2 YYNGEE. Trimming shortened V by 2 bases and J by 8 bases, and 10 bases separated the two germline ends. CDR3 sequence reads: CASSVSPEEKLFF. In DNA, the CDR3 is TGTGCCAGCAGCGTCAGTCCGGAGGAAAAACTGTTTTTT.

V and J are TRBV15 and TRBJ1-1; D remains ambiguous. V was cut by 1 base and J by 4 bases, with 10 bases left in between. Germline loops: CDR1 LNHNV, CDR2 YYDKDF (reference sequence). CDR3 length equals 14 residues. Here the CDR3 reads CATSRVTESTEAFF. For the CDR3, the DNA is TGTGCCACCAGCAGAGTGACGGAGAGCACTGAAGCTTTCTTT. The whole variable domain, remainder taken from reference TRBV15 and TRBJ1-1, is DAMVIQNPRYQVTQFGKPVTLSCSQTLNHNVMYWYQQKSSQAPKLLFHYYDKDFNNEADTPDNFQSRRPNTSFCFLDIRSPGLGDTAMYLCATSRVTESTEAFFGQGTRLTVV.

Concerning this clone: Since no conserved phenylalanine or tryptophan closes the CDR3, a read error is the likely cause. No DNA is shown, since the ends of the CDR3 on it are uncertain; the CDR3 is the one TCRdb lists. CDR3: CAISEPPGFPRV. The chain links TRBV10-3 to TRBJ1-2. From germline, CDR1 is ENHRY and CDR2 SYGVKD. The CDR3 numbers 12 amino acids, ends counted.

The chain employs TRBV6-5 and TRBJ2-7; D is possibly TRBD1 (6 bases). Trimming stripped 6 bases from V and 4 bases from J, with 13 bases between. The germline gives CDR1 MNHEY, CDR2 SVGAGI. The CDR3 is 13 residues long. CDR3 in DNA: TGTGCCAGCAGCCAGGACAGAGGGTACGAGCAGTACTTC. This encodes CASSQDRGYEQYF.

In its sample, this clone was seen a few times. This chain uses TRBV4-3 with TRBJ2-5; 8 nucleotides agree with TRBD1. Germline trimming cut 5 bases from V and 5 bases from J; bases unmatched to any gene: 4. Germline V gene sequence: CDR1 LGHNA, CDR2 YSLEER. This CDR3 has 13 residues. The CDR3 bases are TGCGCCAGCAGCTACAGGGGGAGGGAGACCCAGTACTTC. Its protein product is CASSYRGRETQYF.

The sample holds a few counts of this clone. The V gene is TRBV28, the J gene TRBJ1-5; D unclear. The CDR3 extends over 10 amino acids. CDR1 MDHEN and CDR2 SYDVKM come from the germline V gene. The ends were cut back, 8 bases at V and 11 bases at J, with 10 bases in the middle. As DNA, the CDR3 is TGTGCCAGCGGCCTGAGGACCCAGCATTTT. Translated: CASGLRTQHF.

This chain uses TRBV21-1 with TRBJ2-2; the table's D call of TRBD1 was not tested on the DNA. TRBV21-1 is classified as a pseudogene. This CDR3 has 18 residues. CDR3 sequence (DNA): TGTGCCAGCAGCAACCTGAAAGGGGCCTGCCAGAACACCGGGGAGCTGTTTTTT. The encoded protein is CASSNLKGACQNTGELFF.

In DNA, the CDR3 is TGCGCCAGCAGCCCTAACACAGGCTTTCAGCCCCAGCATTTT. Protein sequence: CASSPNTGFQPQHF. The chain recombines TRBV4-3 with TRBJ1-5, with a tentative D call TRBD1 (5 bases). From germline, CDR1 is LGHNA and CDR2 YSLEER. This CDR3 has 14 residues. The V gene lost 4 bases and the J gene lost 6 bases, with 13 bases spanning the gap.

The rearrangement uses TRBV7-2 and TRBJ2-3; TRBD2 matches at 7 bases. The ends lost 5 bases at V and 2 bases at J; junction bases unmatched: 7. CDR3 length equals 15 residues. The germline gives CDR1 SGHTA, CDR2 FQGNSA. CDR3 nucleotide sequence: TGTGCCAGCAGCCCGACTAGCTGGTACACAGATACGCAGTATTTT. This codes for CASSPTSWYTDTQYF. The full variable domain, rest sourced from reference TRBV7-2 and TRBJ2-3, is GAGVSQSPSNKVTEKGKDVELRCDPISGHTALYWYRQSLGQGLEFLIYFQGNSAPDKSGLPSDRFSAERTGGSVSTLTIQRTQQEDSAVYLCASSPTSWYTDTQYFGPGTRLTVL.

The V call is TRBV2, the J call TRBJ2-5; D remains ambiguous. The CDR3 covers 12 residues. Trimming removed 7 bases at V and 7 bases at J, with 13 bases between. The germline V gene encodes CDR1 SNHLY and CDR2 FYNNEI. CDR3 in DNA: TGTGCCAGCAACGAAGCCGCCGGGACCCAGTACTTC. It codes for CASNEAAGTQYF. The full variable domain, in which reference TRBV2 and TRBJ2-5 provide the parts outside the CDR3, is EPEVTQTPSHQVTQMGQEVILRCVPISNHLYFYWYRQILGQKVEFLVSFYNNEISEKSEIFDDQFSVERPDGSNFTLKIRSTKLEDSAMYFCASNEAAGTQYFGPGTRLLVL.

This clone was seen more than once but under ten times. This chain uses TRBV18 with TRBJ2-2; TRBD1 might be the D (6 bases). This CDR3 spans 15 amino acids. Germline V gives CDR1 KGHSH, CDR2 LQKENI. Trimming removed 8 bases from V and 0 bases from J, with 13 bases in between. CDR3 residues: CASARGGSNTGELFF. Here the CDR3 DNA reads TGTGCCAGCGCCCGAGGGGGTTCGAACACCGGGGAGCTGTTTTTT.

This chain joins TRBV7-3 and TRBJ2-1, with 9 bases matching TRBD2. CDR3 size: 18 residues. J gave up 3 bases and V 1 base, and 10 bases lay outside the gene matches. Germline CDR1 is SGHTA and CDR2 is FQGTGA. The CDR3, as DNA: TGTGCCAGCAGCTTAATAGCCTTAGCGGGAGACAGCTACAATGAGCAGTTCTTC. This gives the protein CASSLIALAGDSYNEQFF.

The gene calls are TRBV5-5 and TRBJ2-7; 9 bases fit TRBD1. In germline, CDR1 is SGHKS, CDR2 YYEKEE (reference sequence). The CDR3 is 14 amino acids. Unmatched junction bases numbered 6, after V lost 5 bases and J lost 3 bases. CDR3 residues: CASRTPGQGYEQYF. The DNA of the CDR3 is TGTGCCAGCAGGACACCGGGACAGGGCTACGAGCAGTACTTC. Drawing the rest from reference TRBV5-5 and TRBJ2-7, the complete variable domain is DAGVTQSPTHLIKTRGQQVTLRCSPISGHKSVSWYQQVLGQGPQFIFQYYEKEERGRGNFPDRFSARQFPNYSSELNVNALLLGDSALYLCASRTPGQGYEQYFGPGTRLTVT.

This clone has more than one count but fewer than ten. The chain carries TRBV18 and TRBJ1-4; D gene uncertain. V gave up 3 bases and J gave up 8 bases, with 16 bases separating them. The germline gives CDR1 KGHSH, CDR2 LQKENI. The CDR3 has 15 residues. DNA of the CDR3: TGTGCCAGCTCACCGACGGGAACCATGGAGGAAAAACTGTTTTTT. Its protein product is CASSPTGTMEEKLFF. Using reference TRBV18 and TRBJ1-4 for the parts outside the CDR3, the full variable domain is NAGVMQNPRHLVRRRGQEARLRCSPMKGHSHVYWYRQLPEEGLKFMVYLQKENIIDESGMPKERFSAEFPKEGPSILRIQQVVRGDSAAYFCASSPTGTMEEKLFFGSGTQLSVL.

In this sample, this clone turned up a few times. V is TRBV21-1 and J is TRBJ1-1; the D call of TRBD1 is as the table states it, not checked on the DNA. TRBV21-1 is flagged as a pseudogene. The CDR3 extends over 15 amino acids. The CDR3 bases are TGTGCCCCCCGGGACAGGATTCCCCAGGGCACTGAAGCTTTCTTT. This translates into CAPRDRIPQGTEAFF.